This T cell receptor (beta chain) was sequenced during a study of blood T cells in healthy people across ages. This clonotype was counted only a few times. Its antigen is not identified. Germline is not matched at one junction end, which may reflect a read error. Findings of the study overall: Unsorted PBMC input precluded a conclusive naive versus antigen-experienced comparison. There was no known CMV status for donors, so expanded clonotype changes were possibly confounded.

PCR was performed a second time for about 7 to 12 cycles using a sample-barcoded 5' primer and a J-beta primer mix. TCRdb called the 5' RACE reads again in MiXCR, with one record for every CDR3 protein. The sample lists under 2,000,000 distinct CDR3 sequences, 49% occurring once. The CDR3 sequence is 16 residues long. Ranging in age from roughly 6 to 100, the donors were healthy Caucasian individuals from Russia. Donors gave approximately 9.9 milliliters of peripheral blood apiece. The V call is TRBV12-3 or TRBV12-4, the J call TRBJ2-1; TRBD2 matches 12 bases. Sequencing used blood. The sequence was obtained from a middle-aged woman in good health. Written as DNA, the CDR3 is TGTGCCAGCAGTCTAGCGGGGGGGACCCTATACAATGAGCAGTTCTTC. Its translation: CASSLAGGTLYNEQFF.